This T cell receptor (beta chain) was profiled in a study of cytomegalovirus exposure and HLA in healthy donors. Concerning this clone: Antigen specificity is unknown.

Trimming pared 2 bases from V and 4 bases from J, leaving 17 bases between. The CDR3 contains 17 residues. Germline V CDR1 and CDR2: SGHTA, FQGNSA. The PCR was carried out with 60 Vbeta primers and 13 Jbeta primers. Here immunoSEQ multiplex PCR was the method, and the copy in TCRdb shows in-frame clones only, minus some. The sample has around 50,000 clones; about 80% are singletons. Study observations and caveats: Roughly uniform depth of sequencing across donors was assumed in presence/absence analyses. Common viral pathogens seemed to be connected with several of the most significant clusters, according to a later analysis.

The sample consisted of PBMCs. This sequence originates from a man between 40 and 49 years old in good health and CMV-seronegative. The rearrangement uses TRBV7-2 and TRBJ1-4, with TRBD1 as a possible D gene (5 bases). DNA for the CDR3: TGTGCCAGCAGCTTAAGGGGAAGGGCGGGGTTTAATGAAAAACTGTTTTTT. It codes for CASSLRGRAGFNEKLFF.